This is a list of T cell receptor beta chains from one sample in a study of blood T cell repertoires in COVID-19. TCRdb keeps only in-frame clones here, not all; method: immunoSEQ multiplex PCR. The table includes approximately 46,000 clones, roughly 85% detected once. Sample: peripheral blood. These receptors originate from an older woman with acute or convalescent COVID-19. CDR3s include the opening cysteine and the closing phenylalanine or tryptophan. A D gene is named only where the DNA matches it firmly. Some rows mark clone size as missing; the rest say once, few, many or name a class of expanded clone.

j_gene	abundance	d_gene	v_gene	CDR3nt	CDR3aa
TRBJ2-7	-	TRBD2	TRBV5-1	TGCGCCAGCAGCTTGGAACTAGCGGGCCCAACCTACGAGCAGTACTTC	CASSLELAGPTYEQYF
TRBJ2-7	-	-	TRBV19	TGTGCCAGTATGAATTCGGTTTCGGACGAGCAGTACTTC	CASMNSVSDEQYF
TRBJ2-3	-	-	TRBV6-2/TRBV6-3	TGTGCCAGCAGTTACGGTTCGGGTGGGCAGTATTTT	CASSYGSGGQYF
TRBJ2-3	-	-	TRBV6-2/TRBV6-3	TGTGCCAGCAGTTACGCCACAGACGATAAAGATACGCAGTATTTT	CASSYATDDKDTQYF
TRBJ1-1	-	-	TRBV19	TGTGCCAGTAGCTCGCTCATGCGGGGTTTGAACACTGAAGCTTTCTTT	CASSSLMRGLNTEAFF
TRBJ2-7	-	TRBD1	TRBV7-3	TGTGCCATCCCGGACAGGGGGCGACTTGCCTACGAGCAGTACTTC	CAIPDRGRLAYEQYF
TRBJ1-1	-	-	TRBV6-2/TRBV6-3	TGTGCCAGCAGTTACGGCAGAAATGAAGCTTTCTTT	CASSYGRNEAFF
TRBJ2-7	once	-	TRBV5-1	TGCGCCAGCAGCCCAGCCGGGACTCGGACCTACGAGCAGTACTTC	CASSPAGTRTYEQYF
TRBJ2-5	-	TRBD1	TRBV13	TGTGCCAGCAGCCTAAGGGCAGGGGGCTTAGAGACCCAGTACTTC	CASSLRAGGLETQYF
TRBJ1-5	-	-	TRBV19	TGTGCCAGTAGTATATGGCAGGGGAGTCAGCCCCAGCATTTT	CASSIWQGSQPQHF
TRBJ2-7	-	TRBD2	TRBV6-2/TRBV6-3	TGTGCCAGCAGTTACCCCCTCAGTGGGACTAGCGGTGGGGGACGCGAGCAGTACTTC	CASSYPLSGTSGGGREQYF
TRBJ2-1	-	-	TRBV11-1	TGTGCCAGCAGCTTAAGTCTCCTAGAGAATGAGCAGTTCTTC	CASSLSLLENEQFF
TRBJ2-1	-	TRBD2	TRBV5-4	TGTGCCAGCAGCTCAGCTGCAGGTAGCGGGAGGGTTAATGAGCAGTTCTTC	CASSSAAGSGRVNEQFF
TRBJ1-1	-	-	TRBV5-1	TGCGCCAGCAGCTTCTTCAGGGTTTCCTCTGAAGCTTTCTTT	CASSFFRVSSEAFF
TRBJ1-6	-	-	TRBV30	TGTGCCTCTCGGGACACTAATTCACCCCTCCACTTT	CASRDTNSPLHF
TRBJ1-6	few	TRBD1	TRBV2	TGTGCCAGCATGAACAGGGGTTATAATTCACCCCTCCACTTT	CASMNRGYNSPLHF
TRBJ2-1	-	TRBD2	TRBV9	TGTGCCAGCAGCCTTCGGACTAGCCAAGTTGAGCAGTTCTTC	CASSLRTSQVEQFF
TRBJ2-5	once	TRBD1	TRBV24-1	TGTGCCACCAGTGATATGGACAGGGGGCTAGGAGAGACCCAGTACTTC	CATSDMDRGLGETQYF
TRBJ1-6	-	-	TRBV27	TGTGCCAGCACAGGGTCCTATAATTCACCCCTCCACTTT	CASTGSYNSPLHF
TRBJ2-7	few	-	TRBV4-1	TGCGCCAGCAGCCAAGTTGACCGGACAGCGGCCGACGAGCAGTACTTC	CASSQVDRTAADEQYF
TRBJ2-3	-	-	TRBV19	TGTGCCAGTAGTCTCGGACAGGTCGGGAGTGATACGCAGTATTTT	CASSLGQVGSDTQYF
TRBJ1-1	-	-	TRBV5-1	TGCGCCAGCAGCACAGGGCCCCAAGTTGAGGCTGAAGCTTTCTTT	CASSTGPQVEAEAFF
TRBJ2-1	-	TRBD2	TRBV7-2	TGTGCCAGCAGCAACCGGACTAGCGGGAGTAAGAAGTTCTTC	CASSNRTSGSKKFF
TRBJ2-3	-	TRBD2	TRBV9	TGTGCCAGCAGCGTAGCTTACGGGAGCGGGAGTCTCCCGAGGCCTAGCACAGATACGCAGTATTTT	CASSVAYGSGSLPRPSTDTQYF
TRBJ1-5	-	-	TRBV28	TGTGCCAGCAGTTATTTACAGGGACGGCCAGATCAGCCCCAGCATTTT	CASSYLQGRPDQPQHF
TRBJ1-1	-	TRBD1	TRBV29-1	TGCAGCGCAGGGACAGGGTTAAACACTGAAGCTTTCTTT	CSAGTGLNTEAFF
TRBJ2-7	-	TRBD2	TRBV7-9	TGTGCCAGCAGCTTAGTGACTAGCGGGAGAAACGAGCAGTACTTC	CASSLVTSGRNEQYF
TRBJ2-7	-	-	TRBV3-1/TRBV3-2	TGTGCCAGCAGCCAAAAACAGGGCTCCTACGAGCAGTACTTC	CASSQKQGSYEQYF
TRBJ1-3	-	-	TRBV30	TGTGCCTGGATCCAGACTCAGGGCCTAGGAAACACCATATATTTT	CAWIQTQGLGNTIYF
TRBJ1-1	-	-	TRBV3-1/TRBV3-2	TGTGCCAGCAGCCAAGGAGGAAGGAACACTGAAGCTTTCTTT	CASSQGGRNTEAFF
TRBJ2-7	-	-	TRBV21-1	TGTGCCAGCAGCAAAGAACGGATCAGGACAGGGAGTTCCTACGAGCAGTACTTC	CASSKERIRTGSSYEQYF
TRBJ2-5	-	-	TRBV7-3	TGTGCCAGCAGCTTAGTATCGGCGGGTTTCCAAGAGACCCAGTACTTC	CASSLVSAGFQETQYF
TRBJ2-2	once	-	TRBV24-1	TGTGCCACCAGTGATACGACTCTGAACACCGGGGAGCTGTTTTTT	CATSDTTLNTGELFF
TRBJ2-1	-	-	TRBV10-3	TGTGCCATCAGTGATCCCGCGGGATCCAATGAGCAGTTCTTC	CAISDPAGSNEQFF
TRBJ2-2	once	-	TRBV4-3	TGCGCCAGCAGCCCCGCTAAAGCGGGGAACACCGGGGAGCTGTTTTTT	CASSPAKAGNTGELFF
TRBJ2-3	-	TRBD1	TRBV5-1	TGCGCCAGCAGCTTGGAGGGCCGGGACAGGGGTCTATTCACAGATACGCAGTATTTT	CASSLEGRDRGLFTDTQYF
TRBJ2-1	-	TRBD1	TRBV24-1	TGTGCCACCCAGGCAGGGGGCGCCGAAAATGAGCAGTTCTTC	CATQAGGAENEQFF
TRBJ1-5	few	-	TRBV6-2/TRBV6-3	TGTGCCAGCAGTTCCCGGGGGAAAGGGAATCAGCCCCAGCATTTT	CASSSRGKGNQPQHF
TRBJ1-2	-	-	TRBV30	TGTGCCTGGAGTTGGGACCTCGGGAGCTATGGCTACACCTTC	CAWSWDLGSYGYTF
TRBJ2-1	-	TRBD2	TRBV5-1	TGCGCCAGCAGCTCCTCTAGCGGGAGGGCCTTCAATGAGCAGTTCTTC	CASSSSSGRAFNEQFF
TRBJ1-2	-	-	TRBV12-3/TRBV12-4	TGTGCCAGCAGTTTGGCCCGCTATGGCTACACCTTC	CASSLARYGYTF
TRBJ2-7	-	TRBD1	TRBV9	TGTGCCAGCAGCCGTACCGGGACAGGGCCCTACGAGCAGTACTTC	CASSRTGTGPYEQYF
TRBJ2-7	-	TRBD2	TRBV7-9	TGTGCCAGCAGCTCGTCCGGGGGGTACGTCGAGCAGTACTTC	CASSSSGGYVEQYF
TRBJ1-2	-	TRBD1	TRBV19	TGTGCCAGTAGGGGACAGGGGGATAACTATGGCTACACCTTC	CASRGQGDNYGYTF